This TCR beta chain was recorded in a study of T cell responses to AZD1222 COVID-19 vaccine. Note on this clone: The antigen remains unidentified.

Regarding the study as a whole: Increases in Spike-specific TCR breadth and depth were seen after two AZD1222 doses. Dominant CD4 TCR responses targeted spike regions 160-218 and 743-854. Donors were mostly white British, more females; clonal diversity possibly underestimated. Repertoire samples came only from after the peak T cell response.

Method: immunoSEQ multiplex PCR; TCRdb's copy keeps in-frame clones and lacks some. The sample records 90,000 to 120,000 clones, about nine tenths being singletons. CDR1 is MGHRA, CDR2 YSYEKL, per germline. The CDR3 has 16 residues. The V segment lost 3 bases and the J segment 2 bases; nucleotides outside the gene matches: 8. This receptor was taken from an adult in good health. The sequencing used peripheral blood, collected on day 0 of AZD1222 vaccination. This chain uses TRBV4-1 with TRBJ1-2; 8 nucleotides align to TRBD1. The CDR3 loop is CASSHVGTGRNYGYTF. CDR3 DNA: TGCGCCAGCAGCCACGTAGGGACAGGACGAAACTATGGCTACACCTTC.